The clone carrying this T cell receptor beta chain was counted between two and nine times. The sample originates from a study of blood T cell repertoires in COVID-19. Study-wide context: PBMCs, B-cell-depleted T cells, or T cells provided the cDNA or gDNA that made up the material.

Clones were sequenced by immunoSEQ multiplex PCR, and TCRdb holds only the in-frame ones, with some missing. The sample holds some 150,000 clones, about four fifths seen once. The V and J ends lost 6 bases and 4 bases respectively, with 15 bases between them. Germline CDR1 and CDR2: SGHAT and FQDESV (reference sequence). The CDR3 extends over 14 amino acids. The specimen sequenced was peripheral blood. The receptor comes from a woman aged 55 to 70 with acute or convalescent COVID-19. The J gene is TRBJ1-1, the V gene TRBV11-1; D gene unclear. The CDR3 DNA is TGTGCCAGCAGGATGCAGGCCATGACCACTGAAGCTTTCTTT. This gives the protein CASRMQAMTTEAFF.